The 11 T cell receptor beta chains in this list originate from one sample, sequenced in a study of cytomegalovirus exposure and HLA in healthy donors. Amplification used 60 Vbeta primers and 13 Jbeta primers. The protocol was immunoSEQ multiplex PCR, while the TCRdb copy is restricted to in-frame clones and leaves out a portion. The repertoire holds fewer than 150,000 clones, 76% seen once, with approximately 4% in the top ten. The sample consisted of PBMCs. These receptors were obtained from a young man in good health and CMV-seronegative.

The genes are TRBV2 and TRBJ2-3, with 15 bases aligning to TRBD2. The CDR3 spans 20 residues. Germline V lookup: CDR1 SNHLY, CDR2 FYNNEI. After removal of 1 base from V and 1 base from J, the junction contained 9 bases not matched to a gene. Here the CDR3 reads CASSEEVGLAGGPGTDTQYF. In DNA form, the CDR3 reads TGTGCCAGCAGTGAAGAAGTCGGACTAGCGGGAGGGCCTGGCACAGATACGCAGTATTTT.

The CDR3 sequence is CASSLGLAGKSEQYF. CDR3 nucleotide sequence: TGTGCCAGCAGCTTAGGACTAGCGGGAAAGTCCGAGCAGTACTTC. The V gene is TRBV7-6, the J gene TRBJ2-7; TRBD2 aligns across 11 bases. V lost 1 base, J lost 6 bases, and 5 bases stayed unmatched. The CDR3 sequence is 15 residues long. The germline V gene has CDR1 SGHVS and CDR2 FNYEAQ.

J is TRBJ2-5 and V is TRBV2; TRBD1 might be the D (6 bases). V was pared by 7 bases and J by 2 bases, with 14 bases between. Per germline, CDR1 SNHLY and CDR2 FYNNEI. The CDR3 is 14 amino acids. CDR3 amino acids: CASTDRTLQETQYF. Here the CDR3 DNA reads TGTGCCAGCACTGACAGGACTCTTCAAGAGACCCAGTACTTC.

This clone has just one count. V gene TRBV7-2 combines with J gene TRBJ2-1; D is undetermined. V was clipped by 3 bases and J by 3 bases, with 15 bases between them. The CDR3 sequence is 16 residues long. Germline CDR1 reads SGHTA; CDR2 reads FQGNSA. The CDR3, as DNA: TGTGCCAGCAGCTTGGAGAACTCCCTTGTCTACAATGAGCAGTTCTTC. This encodes CASSLENSLVYNEQFF. Full variable domain (remainder filled in from reference TRBV7-2 and TRBJ2-1): GAGVSQSPSNKVTEKGKDVELRCDPISGHTALYWYRQSLGQGLEFLIYFQGNSAPDKSGLPSDRFSAERTGGSVSTLTIQRTQQEDSAVYLCASSLENSLVYNEQFFGPGTRLTVL.

V is TRBV28 and J is TRBJ2-5, with a weak D call TRBD1 (7 bases). V lost 1 base, J lost 2 bases, and 14 bases lay in between. Germline V CDR1 and CDR2: MDHEN, SYDVKM. The CDR3 spans 16 residues. The CDR3 reads CASSLLTQGRQETQYF. CDR3 nucleotides: TGTGCCAGCAGTTTATTGACACAGGGGAGGCAAGAGACCCAGTACTTC. Variable domain in full (rest from reference TRBV28 and TRBJ2-5): DVKVTQSSRYLVKRTGEKVFLECVQDMDHENMFWYRQDPGLGLRLIYFSYDVKMKEKGDIPEGYSVSREKKERFSLILESASTNQTSMYLCASSLLTQGRQETQYFGPGTRLLVL.

This clone has just a few counts. The chain has TRBV6-5 and TRBJ1-6; D not certain. V was trimmed by 7 bases and J by 0 bases, leaving 10 bases between them. Germline values: CDR1 MNHEY, CDR2 SVGAGI. CDR3 length: 15 amino acids. CDR3 region: CASKDSSSYNSPLHF. Here the CDR3 DNA reads TGTGCCAGCAAAGACTCGAGCTCCTATAATTCACCCCTCCACTTT.

CDR3 nucleotides: TGTGCCAGCAGTGGACTCTTCAGGTACAATGAGCAGTTCTTC. It codes for CASSGLFRYNEQFF. The chain couples TRBV27 to TRBJ2-1, with D perhaps matching TRBD2 (5 bases). Germline lookup yields CDR1 MNHEY and CDR2 SMNVEV (reference sequence). The CDR3 is 14 amino acids. The V and J ends lost 5 bases and 4 bases respectively, with 12 bases between them.

J is TRBJ2-7 and V is TRBV18; 13 bases are a match to TRBD2. The length of the CDR3 is 14 residues. After removal of 6 bases from V and 2 bases from J, the junction contained 1 base not matched to a gene. Looked up from germline, CDR1 is KGHSH and CDR2 is LQKENI. CDR3 DNA: TGTGCCAGCTCTGGACTAGCGGGAGCCTACGAGCAGTACTTC. Its translation: CASSGLAGAYEQYF.

The chain employs TRBV19 and TRBJ2-7, with TRBD1 matching over 7 bases. This CDR3 spans 15 amino acids. Germline CDR1 and CDR2: LNHDA and SQIVND (reference sequence). Unmatched junction bases numbered 6, after V lost 3 bases and J lost 1 base. Here the CDR3 DNA reads TGTGCCAGTAGTATTTTTGGACAGGAGTCCTACGAGCAGTACTTC. Protein sequence: CASSIFGQESYEQYF.

The rearrangement uses TRBV11-1 and TRBJ2-1; maybe TRBD1 (5 bases). V gave up 2 bases and J gave up 8 bases, with 19 bases separating them. This CDR3 is 16 amino acids long. Germline values: CDR1 SGHAT, CDR2 FQDESV (reference sequence). The CDR3, as DNA: TGTGCCAGCAGCTTAAATGGGGCAGTAACCTCCCATGAGCAGTTCTTC. Translated: CASSLNGAVTSHEQFF.

This chain links TRBV10-3 with TRBJ2-3, with a weak D call TRBD2 (7 bases). There are 16 residues in the CDR3. Trimming removed 1 base from V and 5 bases from J, with 16 bases in between. CDR1 and CDR2 (germline): ENHRY, SYGVKD. The CDR3 region has the DNA TGTGCCATCAGTGAGTTGGGGGGGCTCTTAAGAGATACGCAGTATTTT. Residues: CAISELGGLLRDTQYF.